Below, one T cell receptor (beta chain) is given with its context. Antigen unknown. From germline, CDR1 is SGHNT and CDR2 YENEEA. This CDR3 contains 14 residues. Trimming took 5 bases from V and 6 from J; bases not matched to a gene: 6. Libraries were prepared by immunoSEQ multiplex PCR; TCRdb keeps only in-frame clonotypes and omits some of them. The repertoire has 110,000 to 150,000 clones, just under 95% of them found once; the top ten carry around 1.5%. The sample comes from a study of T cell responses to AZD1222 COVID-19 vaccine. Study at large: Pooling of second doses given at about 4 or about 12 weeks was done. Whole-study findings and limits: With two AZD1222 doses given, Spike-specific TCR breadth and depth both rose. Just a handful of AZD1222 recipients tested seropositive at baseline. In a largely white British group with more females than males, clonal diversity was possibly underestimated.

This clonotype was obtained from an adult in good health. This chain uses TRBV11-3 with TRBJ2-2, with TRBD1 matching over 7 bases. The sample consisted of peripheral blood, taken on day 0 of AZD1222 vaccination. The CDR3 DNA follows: TGTGCCAGCAGCGTAAGACAGGGCGCCGGGGAGCTGTTTTTT. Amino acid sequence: CASSVRQGAGELFF.